Here is one TCR beta chain with its context. The sample comes from a study of blood T cell repertoires in COVID-19. About the research overall: Donors in the United States, Italy and Spain gave samples during acute or convalescent COVID-19. Sources were T cells, B-cell-depleted T cells, or PBMCs; the material itself was cDNA or gDNA.

As originally analysed: It was from reference gene primer amplification that nucleated cell counts were estimated. Clones were read by immunoSEQ multiplex PCR, and TCRdb kept only the in-frame ones, dropping some. For V, J and clone size, that table is used; D and trimming come from the DNA. Of 100,000 to 150,000 clones listed, approximately 90% are singletons. Germline V gene sequence: CDR1 MGHDK, CDR2 SYGVNS. The CDR3 is 16 residues long. V trimming: 4 bases; J trimming: 0 bases; junction bases outside the gene matches: 5. The TCR sequence derives from an elderly woman with acute or convalescent COVID-19. Material for sequencing was peripheral blood. This rearrangement joins TRBV25-1 to TRBJ2-1; 8 nucleotides line up with TRBD1. The CDR3 here is CASSALQGVSYNEQFF. CDR3 nucleotides: TGTGCCAGCAGTGCGCTACAGGGGGTCTCCTACAATGAGCAGTTCTTC.